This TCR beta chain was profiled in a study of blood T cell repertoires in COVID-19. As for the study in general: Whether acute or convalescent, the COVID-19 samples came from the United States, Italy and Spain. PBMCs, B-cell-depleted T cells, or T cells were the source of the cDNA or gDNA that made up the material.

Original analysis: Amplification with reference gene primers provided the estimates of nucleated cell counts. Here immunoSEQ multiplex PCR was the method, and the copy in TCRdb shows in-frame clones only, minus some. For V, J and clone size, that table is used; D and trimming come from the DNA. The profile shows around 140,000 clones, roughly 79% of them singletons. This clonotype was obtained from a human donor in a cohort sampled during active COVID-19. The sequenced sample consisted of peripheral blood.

For the CDR3, the DNA is TGCGCCAGCAGCCAAGCGGGAGGGTCCCGAAGTCTTTCCTACGAGCAGTACTTC. This sequence encodes CASSQAGGSRSLSYEQYF. The chain uses TRBV4-3 and TRBJ2-7; the match to TRBD2 covers 8 bases. This CDR3 has 18 residues. J was trimmed by 1 base and V by 1 base; bases with no gene match: 12. The germline V gene has CDR1 LGHNA and CDR2 YSLEER.